This T cell receptor (beta chain) appears in the sequencing data of a study of CD8+ T cells in alopecia areata. Across the study: Each day, treated patients took oral tofacitinib twice, at 5 to 10 mg per dose.

Treatment here: oral pan-JAK inhibitor, 5-10 mg twice daily. Isolated RNA was reverse transcribed into cDNA used as the sequencing template. Libraries were prepared by immunoSEQ multiplex PCR; TCRdb keeps only in-frame clonotypes and omits some of them. This table has some 130,000 clones, approximately 53% appearing once. A word on this clone: Its antigen is not known.

Looked up from germline, CDR1 is SQVTM and CDR2 is ANQGSEA. The CDR3 spans 15 residues. Trimming shortened V by 3 bases and J by 4 bases, and 16 bases separated the two germline ends. Findings and limits, study-wide: In scalp, tofacitinib significantly decreased clonality and expanded CD8+ clones among the top 100. For lesional scalp, especially alopecia totalis/universalis, clonality was higher than in normal scalp.

The specimen comprised CD4+ T cells sorted from blood, sampled at week 4, from a patient treated with tofacitinib. The source of this sequence is a human donor with alopecia areata. This chain joins TRBV29-1 and TRBJ2-1; D assignment may be TRBD1 or TRBD2 (6 bases each). CDR3 DNA sequence: TGCAGCGTTGATTCGGGGGCGATGACATACAATGAGCAGTTCTTC. This sequence encodes CSVDSGAMTYNEQFF.